The rows below give T cell receptor beta chains drawn from one sample of a study of blood T cell repertoires in COVID-19. Profiling relied on immunoSEQ multiplex PCR, and the TCRdb table lists in-frame clones only, not all of them. The table shows fewer than 250,000 clones, with roughly four fifths occurring only once. Material for sequencing was peripheral blood. These receptors came from a woman between 65 and 79 years old with acute or convalescent COVID-19. Both conserved end residues are part of each CDR3. The D gene is left open where the match is weak. Not all rows give a size; the values are once, few, many and, for expanded clones, a class.

V,J,size,D,DNA,CDR3
TRBV4-1,TRBJ1-4,few,-,TGCGCCAGCAGGACGACGTGGGGCCTCGCTAATGAAAAACTGTTTTTT,CASRTTWGLANEKLFF
TRBV7-2,TRBJ1-3,-,-,TGTGCCAGCAGCCCGACGTGGGGGCCTGGAAACACCATATATTTT,CASSPTWGPGNTIYF
TRBV4-3,TRBJ2-5,-,TRBD2,TGCGCCAGCAGCCAAGATCCATCGCGGGGGTACCAAGAGACCCAGTACTTC,CASSQDPSRGYQETQYF
TRBV5-1,TRBJ1-5,-,-,TGCGCCAGCAGCCAAGGAGGGAGAGCCAATCAGCCCCAGCATTTT,CASSQGGRANQPQHF
TRBV6-5,TRBJ1-2,-,TRBD1,TGTGCCAGCAGGCCAGGGGGCGCGGGAACTGGCTACACCTTC,CASRPGGAGTGYTF
TRBV19,TRBJ1-2,-,TRBD1,TGTGCCAGTAGTCCTCGAACAGGGGGCAAAGGCTACACCTTC,CASSPRTGGKGYTF
TRBV18,TRBJ1-1,-,-,TGTGCCAGCTCACGCACCGCGGGGAACACTGAAGCTTTCTTT,CASSRTAGNTEAFF
TRBV5-1,TRBJ1-6,-,-,TGCGCCAGCAGCTTGTCGGACAGTAGTTCACCCCTCCACTTT,CASSLSDSSSPLHF
TRBV19,TRBJ1-4,-,-,TGTGCCAGTAGTATAGATCGAGAAGTGGCAACTAATGAAAAACTGTTTTTT,CASSIDREVATNEKLFF
TRBV6-5,TRBJ1-2,-,TRBD1,TGTGCCAGCAGATCCGGGACAGGGACATATGGCTACACCTTC,CASRSGTGTYGYTF
TRBV25-1,TRBJ1-1,medium-sized,-,TGTGCCAGCAGTGAGGCCTTGGGAGTCGGGACTGAAGCTTTCTTT,CASSEALGVGTEAFF
TRBV6-2/TRBV6-3,TRBJ1-3,-,TRBD1,TGTGCCAGCAGTTACCGCGGACAGGGCGTTGGAAACACCATATATTTT,CASSYRGQGVGNTIYF
TRBV10-3,TRBJ1-3,-,-,TGTGCCATCAGTGAGGTCCCGAGCTCTGGAAACACCATATATTTT,CAISEVPSSGNTIYF
TRBV10-1,TRBJ2-1,few,TRBD2,TGCGCCAGCAGTGACAAGCGGGGGGTCTACAATGAGCAGTTCTTC,CASSDKRGVYNEQFF
TRBV9,TRBJ2-3,-,-,TGTGCCAGCAGCACGGACGGGACTTCCATTACAGATACGCAGTATTTT,CASSTDGTSITDTQYF
TRBV6-4,TRBJ2-7,-,-,TGTGCCAGCAGTGACTCGAGCAGAAACCGAATCTCTCCCCACCCCGGGAACTCCTACGAGCAGTACTTC,CASSDSSRNRISPHPGNSYEQYF
TRBV20-1,TRBJ1-2,once,-,TGCAGTGCTAGTCACGGCATCGGGGGCTACACCTTC,CSASHGIGGYTF
TRBV6-5,TRBJ1-2,-,-,TGTGCCAGCAGTTACCTGAGGGCTTATGGCTACACCTTC,CASSYLRAYGYTF
TRBV7-9,TRBJ2-3,once,-,TGTGCCAGCAGCTTAGCGGAGGGGGCTGCAGATACGCAGTATTTT,CASSLAEGAADTQYF
TRBV19,TRBJ1-2,-,-,TGTGCCAGTAGTATTCAGCCCGGCACAGCCGGTGGCTACACCTTC,CASSIQPGTAGGYTF
TRBV19,TRBJ2-6,-,-,TGTGCCAGTAGAACTCCGCGTGCAGGTGGGGCCAACGTCCTGACTTTC,CASRTPRAGGANVLTF
TRBV7-2,TRBJ1-2,-,TRBD1,TGTGCCAGCAGCTCCTACAGAGGGGGCGAGGGCGGCTACACCTTC,CASSSYRGGEGGYTF
TRBV5-1,TRBJ1-2,-,-,TGCGCCAGCAGCTTGAGGCCGAGACAGAACTATGGCTACACCTTC,CASSLRPRQNYGYTF
TRBV11-2,TRBJ2-7,once,-,TGTGCCAGCAGCTTAGCCTCTTCCGGGACACTGGGCTACGAGCAGTACTTC,CASSLASSGTLGYEQYF
TRBV5-1,TRBJ1-2,-,TRBD1,TGCGCCAGCAGCGTCATGCAGGGGGGTGGCTACACCTTC,CASSVMQGGGYTF
TRBV6-5,TRBJ1-5,-,TRBD1,TGTGCCAGCAGGACAGGGGTTAATAGCAATCAGCCCCAGCATTTT,CASRTGVNSNQPQHF
TRBV11-2,TRBJ2-3,-,-,TGTGCCAGCAGCTTAGATCAGGGTCACACAGATACGCAGTATTTT,CASSLDQGHTDTQYF
TRBV5-8,TRBJ2-3,-,TRBD2,TGTGCCAGCAGCCCGCAGGGAGCGGGGCTAGGAGATACGCAGTATTTT,CASSPQGAGLGDTQYF
TRBV7-2,TRBJ2-7,-,TRBD2,TGTGCCAGCAGCTTAGGGGGGGGTGCCGAGCAGTACTTC,CASSLGGGAEQYF
TRBV5-5,TRBJ2-3,few,-,TGTGCCAGCAGCTTGGGAGAGGGTGCAGATACGCAGTATTTT,CASSLGEGADTQYF
TRBV7-8,TRBJ1-2,few,-,TGTGCCAGCAGCACGACGCGGAGACAGTCTCTCTATGGCTACACCTTC,CASSTTRRQSLYGYTF
TRBV28,TRBJ1-5,-,TRBD1,TGTGCCAGCAGGCGCCGGGACAGGGGACCTTGGAGCAATCAGCCCCAGCATTTT,CASRRRDRGPWSNQPQHF
TRBV7-6,TRBJ1-3,-,-,TGTGCCAGCAGCTTAACCGGGACTGTTCCTGGAAACACCATATATTTT,CASSLTGTVPGNTIYF
TRBV2,TRBJ1-5,-,-,TGTGCCAGCGGCAGGGAATATAGCAATCAGCCCCAGCATTTT,CASGREYSNQPQHF
TRBV5-6,TRBJ2-5,-,TRBD2,TGTGCCAGCAGCTACGGGACTAGCGGGGAATCGAGTCAAGAGACCCAGTACTTC,CASSYGTSGESSQETQYF
TRBV4-1,TRBJ1-1,many,-,TGCGCCAGCAGCCAAGTACTCGGGACTGGGGGCACTGAAGCTTTCTTT,CASSQVLGTGGTEAFF
TRBV6-1,TRBJ2-1,-,TRBD2,TGTGCCAGCAGACCTAGCGGGGGTATCTACAATGAGCAGTTCTTC,CASRPSGGIYNEQFF
TRBV7-9,TRBJ2-5,-,TRBD1,TGTGCCAGCAGCTTAGGGGGGACAGGGGGCGAAGAGACCCAGTACTTC,CASSLGGTGGEETQYF
TRBV19,TRBJ2-3,once,TRBD2,TGTGCCAGTAGTACAGCCCACTTGACTAGCGGCACAGATACGCAGTATTTT,CASSTAHLTSGTDTQYF
TRBV29-1,TRBJ2-2,-,TRBD1,TGCAGCGTTGGAAACAGGGGAACCGGGGAGCTGTTTTTT,CSVGNRGTGELFF
TRBV9,TRBJ1-2,few,-,TGTGCCAGCAGCGTAACAGGTGGCGGCTACACCTTC,CASSVTGGGYTF
TRBV18,TRBJ1-1,-,TRBD1,TGTGCCAGCTCACCACAGGGGGCGAGAACTGAAGCTTTCTTT,CASSPQGARTEAFF
TRBV4-1,TRBJ2-5,once,-,TGCGCCAGCAGCCATGTTGGCGGACAAGAGACCCAGTACTTC,CASSHVGGQETQYF
TRBV28,TRBJ1-6,few,TRBD1,TGTGCCAGCAGTTTAGGACAGGTCAATTCACCCCTCCACTTT,CASSLGQVNSPLHF
TRBV6-5,TRBJ1-2,-,-,TGTGCCAGCAGTTACGGAAGGGGGTACTATGGCTACACCTTC,CASSYGRGYYGYTF
TRBV11-2,TRBJ2-2,-,TRBD1,TGTGCCAGCAGCTTACGCCCCGGGACAGGGGGTAGGGCCGGGGAGCTGTTTTTT,CASSLRPGTGGRAGELFF
TRBV18,TRBJ1-6,-,-,TGTGCCAGCTCACCAAGGAGAGGGAGCTCCTATAATTCACCCCTCCACTTT,CASSPRRGSSYNSPLHF
TRBV3-1/TRBV3-2,TRBJ1-2,few,TRBD1,TGTGCCAGCAGCCAAGATAGACAGGGCACGTACACCTTC,CASSQDRQGTYTF
TRBV6-5,TRBJ2-1,-,-,TGTGCCGGTGGCAGGGCCTCCTACAATGAGCAGTTCTTC,CAGGRASYNEQFF
TRBV27,TRBJ1-4,medium-sized,-,TGTGCCAGCAGTATTGGGGCTCTAGAAAAACTGTTTTTT,CASSIGALEKLFF
TRBV12-3/TRBV12-4,TRBJ1-4,few,-,TGTGCCAGCAGTTTAGCAAGGGGGGAAAAACTGTTTTTT,CASSLARGEKLFF
TRBV18,TRBJ1-3,-,-,TGTGCCAGCTCACCAGACCCAGGGGTTCCTGGAAACACCATATATTTT,CASSPDPGVPGNTIYF
TRBV4-2,TRBJ1-1,-,-,TGTGCCAGCAGCCAAAGCGAGGGCTCTATGAACACTGAAGCTTTCTTT,CASSQSEGSMNTEAFF
TRBV27,TRBJ2-1,-,TRBD2,TGTGCCAGCAGTTTATTCCAACCCGGGACTAGCGGGGGATTGGTCTTC,CASSLFQPGTSGGLVF
TRBV7-8,TRBJ2-4,-,-,TGTGCCAGCAGCTTAGAAATACTAGCCAAAAACATTCAGTACTTC,CASSLEILAKNIQYF
TRBV7-2,TRBJ2-6,-,-,TGTGCCAGCAGCTTAGGAGGCGGGCCTGCCTCTGGGGCCAACGTCCTGACTTTC,CASSLGGGPASGANVLTF
TRBV7-2,TRBJ1-1,-,-,TGTGCCAGCAGTTCCCAGGTAATCACTGAAGCTTTCTTT,CASSSQVITEAFF
TRBV20-1,TRBJ1-2,few,-,TGCAGTGCTTATCAGGGATATGGCTACACCTTC,CSAYQGYGYTF
TRBV5-1,TRBJ2-5,-,TRBD2,TGCGCCAGCAGCTTAGGCACAGCGGGGGGCCAGGAGACCCAGTACTTC,CASSLGTAGGQETQYF
TRBV5-4,TRBJ2-3,few,-,TGTGCCAGCAGCTTGGGGGGGGTTAGCACAGATACGCAGTATTTT,CASSLGGVSTDTQYF